Each of the 10 T cell receptor beta chains below was sequenced from the same sample in a study of blood T cell repertoires in COVID-19. Profiling relied on immunoSEQ multiplex PCR, and the TCRdb table lists in-frame clones only, not all of them. The table lists fewer than 300,000 clones, more than 75% of them singletons, with over 2% in the top ten. The sample comprised peripheral blood. The receptors shown here come from a woman in her 50s with acute or convalescent COVID-19.

The chain has TRBV4-3 and TRBJ1-2, with 8 bases matching TRBD1. Losses at the gene ends were 4 bases for V and 4 bases for J; bases not matched to a gene: 2. This CDR3 region has 13 residues. CDR1 and CDR2 (germline): LGHNA, YSLEER. Here the CDR3 DNA reads TGCGCCAGCAGCCCTGGACAGGGCTATGGCTACACCTTC. Protein product: CASSPGQGYGYTF.

The CDR3 DNA reads as TGTGCCACCCACCCGAGTGACAGGGGCTATGGCTACACCTTC. It yields the protein CATHPSDRGYGYTF. J is TRBJ1-2 and V is TRBV10-3, with 8 positions matching TRBD1. The CDR3 runs 14 residues. Germline V gene data show CDR1 as ENHRY and CDR2 as SYGVKD. The V gene end was trimmed by 10 bases and the J gene end by 4 bases; junction bases not matched to a gene: 11.

The chain joins TRBV6-2 or TRBV6-3 to TRBJ2-3; 13 bases agree with TRBD2. The CDR3 is 18 residues long. Germline CDR1 is MNHEY and CDR2 is SVGEGT. The V segment lost 4 bases and the J segment 4 bases; nucleotides outside the gene matches: 11. This CDR3 is CASSSLGWTSGRSDTQYF. CDR3 coding DNA: TGTGCCAGCAGTTCCCTGGGATGGACTAGCGGGAGATCAGATACGCAGTATTTT.

On this clone itself: Other nucleotide sequences from this sample produce the same CDR3. J is TRBJ1-1 and V is TRBV2; perhaps TRBD1 as D (5 bases). The CDR3 length is 13 residues. CDR1 SNHLY and CDR2 FYNNEI come from the germline V gene. V was trimmed by 2 bases and J by 5 bases, leaving 9 bases between them. In nucleotides, the CDR3 is TGTGCCAGCAGTGAACAGCGGGGGACTGAAGCTTTCTTT. This sequence encodes CASSEQRGTEAFF.

The CDR3 region is CASSLGLSYGTIYF. In DNA, the CDR3 is TGTGCCAGCAGCTTAGGACTCTCTTACGGCACCATATATTTT. This chain links TRBV7-9 with TRBJ1-3; D call uncertain. Germline V gives CDR1 SEHNR, CDR2 FQNEAQ (reference sequence). The CDR3 consists of 14 residues. V was clipped by 1 base and J by 9 bases, with 13 bases between them.

This clone was observed once. The chain links TRBV7-9 to TRBJ2-1; D not certain. The germline V gene encodes CDR1 SEHNR and CDR2 FQNEAQ (reference sequence). The CDR3 is 14 amino acids. The ends were cut back, 2 bases at V and 5 bases at J, with 10 bases in the middle. The CDR3 coding sequence is TGTGCCAGCAGCTTACGCTCGGCGGACAATGAGCAGTTCTTC. Amino acid sequence: CASSLRSADNEQFF.

The V and J genes are TRBV5-1 and TRBJ2-5, with 11 bases lining up with TRBD2. There are 16 residues in the CDR3. With V trimmed by 4 bases and J by 1 base, 6 bases remained unmatched. The germline CDR1 and CDR2 sequences are SGHRS and YFSETQ. CDR3 nucleotide sequence: TGCGCCAGCAGCGTCAGGCTAGCGGGAGGCCAAGAGACCCAGTACTTC. Translation: CASSVRLAGGQETQYF.

This chain links TRBV4-2 with TRBJ1-4; D gene uncertain. The V gene lost 5 bases and the J gene lost 4 bases, with 17 bases spanning the gap. Germline V gene data show CDR1 as LGHNA and CDR2 as YNFKEQ. CDR3 size: 16 residues. Here the CDR3 reads CASSYLTPEGNEKLFF. The CDR3 nucleotides read TGTGCCAGCAGCTACCTTACTCCTGAGGGTAATGAAAAACTGTTTTTT.

This clone has just a few counts. The chain carries TRBV2 and TRBJ2-5; D possibly corresponds to TRBD2 (7 bases). V lost 3 bases and J 5 bases, leaving 16 bases between the germline ends. Germline V CDR1 and CDR2: SNHLY, FYNNEI. The CDR3 is 15 residues long. The CDR3 DNA reads TGTGCCAGCAGTGATCCAGCGGGAAGGGGGGAGACCCAGTACTTC. Translating it yields CASSDPAGRGETQYF.

This chain connects TRBV7-2 to TRBJ2-7, with 8 positions matching TRBD1. J was trimmed by 2 bases and V by 5 bases; bases with no gene match: 5. This CDR3 region has 14 residues. The V gene's germline CDR1 is SGHTA and CDR2 FQGNSA. CDR3 DNA: TGTGCCAGCAGCCTTCAACAGGGGGCCTACGAGCAGTACTTC. Translating gives CASSLQQGAYEQYF.